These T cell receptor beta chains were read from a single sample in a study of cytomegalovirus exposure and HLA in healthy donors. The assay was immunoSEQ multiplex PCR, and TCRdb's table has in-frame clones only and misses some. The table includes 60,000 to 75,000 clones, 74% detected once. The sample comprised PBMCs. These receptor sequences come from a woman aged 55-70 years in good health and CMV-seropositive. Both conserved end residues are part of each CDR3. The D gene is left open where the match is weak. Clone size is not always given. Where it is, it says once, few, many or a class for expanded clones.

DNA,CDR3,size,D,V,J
TGTGCCAGCAGCGTAGGCCAGGGGAGAGCAACTAATGAAAAACTGTTTTTT,CASSVGQGRATNEKLFF,-,-,TRBV9,TRBJ1-4
TGTGCCAGCTACCGGGTTTCGGGCTACAATGAGCAGTTCTTC,CASYRVSGYNEQFF,few,-,TRBV5-6,TRBJ2-1
TGTGCCAGTAGTATAGGGACAGGAGCCACTGAAGCTTTCTTT,CASSIGTGATEAFF,-,TRBD1,TRBV19,TRBJ1-1
TGTGCCAGCAGTCGGGGACAGTACCAAGAGACCCAGTACTTC,CASSRGQYQETQYF,few,TRBD1,TRBV2,TRBJ2-5
TGTGCCATCAGTGATCGGGGAGCGAACACTGAAGCTTTCTTT,CAISDRGANTEAFF,-,-,TRBV10-3,TRBJ1-1
TGCGCCAGCAGCGCGAGACAGACCACAGATACGCAGTATTTT,CASSARQTTDTQYF,-,-,TRBV5-1,TRBJ2-3
TGCGCCAGCAGCTTCGGTGTTGGTGTGACAGACGTAGCCAAAAACATTCAGTACTTC,CASSFGVGVTDVAKNIQYF,-,-,TRBV5-1,TRBJ2-4
TGTGCCTGGAGTGTAATATTGGGACAAGGAACTGAAGTTTTCTTT,CAWSVILGQGTEVFF,-,-,TRBV30,TRBJ1-1
TGCAGCACTAGACAACAGAACACTGAAGCTTTCTTT,CSTRQQNTEAFF,few,-,TRBV29-1,TRBJ1-1
TGTGCCAGCAGCTCGGTCATATTCGATTCTGGAAACACCATATATTTT,CASSSVIFDSGNTIYF,once,-,TRBV11-3,TRBJ1-3
TGTGCCAGCAGTTGGGACAGGGGGGCATATGGCTACACCTTC,CASSWDRGAYGYTF,-,TRBD1,TRBV27,TRBJ1-2